A selection of T cell receptor beta chains follows, all from one sample in a study of blood T cell repertoires in COVID-19. Method: immunoSEQ multiplex PCR; TCRdb's copy keeps in-frame clones and lacks some. The sample yields 350,000 to 450,000 clones, 80% to 90% seen once. Sequenced: peripheral blood. The source of these receptors is a woman aged 55 to 70 with COVID-19, enrolled during active disease. CDR3s include the opening cysteine and the closing phenylalanine or tryptophan. Each record gives: CDR3 protein, CDR3 DNA, J gene, D gene, V gene, clone size. A D gene is named only where the DNA matches it firmly. Size is stated for part of the rows, as once, few or many counts, or as a class when the clone is expanded.

CASCPDRGLYEQYF TGTGCCAGCTGTCCCGACAGGGGGCTCTACGAGCAGTACTTC TRBJ2-7 TRBD1 TRBV18 -
CAWSVKGAHYEQYF TGTGCCTGGAGTGTAAAGGGGGCTCACTACGAGCAGTACTTC TRBJ2-7 TRBD1 TRBV30 -
CASSPQDRGSNTGELFF TGTGCCAGCTCACCACAGGACAGGGGCTCTAACACCGGGGAGCTGTTTTTT TRBJ2-2 TRBD1 TRBV18 -
CASSSTGTVNSPLHF TGTGCCAGCAGCTCTACCGGGACAGTCAATTCACCCCTCCACTTT TRBJ1-6 TRBD1 TRBV9 -
CASSPGSYNEQFF TGTGCCAGCAGCCCCGGGTCCTACAATGAGCAGTTCTTC TRBJ2-1 - TRBV7-2 once
CASSPTSSRETQYF TGTGCCAGCTCACCTACGTCTTCGCGAGAGACCCAGTACTTC TRBJ2-5 - TRBV18 -
CASSRTGFEQYF TGTGCCAGCAGTAGAACAGGGTTCGAGCAGTACTTC TRBJ2-7 - TRBV27 once
CASSPYESRVSGANVLTF TGTGCCAGCTCACCCTACGAGTCCAGGGTCTCTGGGGCCAACGTCCTGACTTTC TRBJ2-6 - TRBV18 -
CASSHGQANEKLFF TGTGCCAGTAGCCATGGACAAGCTAATGAAAAACTGTTTTTT TRBJ1-4 - TRBV19 -
CASSTGTEAFF TGTGCCAGCAGCACGGGCACTGAAGCTTTCTTT TRBJ1-1 - TRBV7-3 -